This T cell receptor beta chain comes out of a study of T cells in Graves' hyperthyroidism and ophthalmopathy. Turning to the study itself: Peripheral blood was collected at initial diagnosis, before any treatment.

The CDR3 consists of 13 residues. V lost 5 bases to trimming and J lost 6 bases; unmatched junction nucleotides: 3. Looked up from germline, CDR1 is LNHNV and CDR2 is YYDKDF (reference sequence). This clonotype was seen more than once but under ten times. Amplification targeted TCR beta CDR3 regions from RNA transcripts. The HTBI set primed first-round TCR CDR3 RT-PCR. TCRdb reprocessed the multiplex PCR reads with MiXCR, giving one entry per CDR3 protein. The sample records around 370,000 distinct CDR3 sequences, around 20% being singletons. Sequencing was done on a sample of blood. This chain joins TRBV15 and TRBJ2-7; 11 bases are shared with TRBD1. The sequence derives from a man aged 18 to 29 with Graves' ophthalmopathy. The CDR3: CATSGDRGSEQYF. For the CDR3, the DNA is TGTGCCACCAGCGGGGACAGGGGGAGCGAGCAGTACTTC.